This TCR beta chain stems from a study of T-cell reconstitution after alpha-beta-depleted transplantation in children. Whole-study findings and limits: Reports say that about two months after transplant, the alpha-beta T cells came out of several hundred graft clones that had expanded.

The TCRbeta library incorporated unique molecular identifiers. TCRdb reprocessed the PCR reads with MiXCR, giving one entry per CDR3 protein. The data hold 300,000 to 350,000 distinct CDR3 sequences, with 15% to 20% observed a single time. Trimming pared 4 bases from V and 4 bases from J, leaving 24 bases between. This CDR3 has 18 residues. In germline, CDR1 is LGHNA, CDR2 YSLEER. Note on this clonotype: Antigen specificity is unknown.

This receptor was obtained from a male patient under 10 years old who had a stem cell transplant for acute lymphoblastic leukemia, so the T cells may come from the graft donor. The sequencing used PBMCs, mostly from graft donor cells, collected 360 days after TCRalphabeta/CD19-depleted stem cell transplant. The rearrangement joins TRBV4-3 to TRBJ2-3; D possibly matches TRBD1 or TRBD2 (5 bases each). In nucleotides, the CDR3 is TGCGCCAGCAGCCGATCCTCCGGGGCGCTACTGGTCTCAGATACGCAGTATTTT. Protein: CASSRSSGALLVSDTQYF.